The sequence of this T cell receptor (beta chain) was determined in a study of cytomegalovirus exposure and HLA in healthy donors. The V and J ends lost 1 base and 4 bases, in that order; junction bases with no gene match: 4. This CDR3 is built from 15 residues. In germline, CDR1 is SGHRS, CDR2 YFSETQ. In the PCR, 60 Vbeta and 13 Jbeta primers were used. Here immunoSEQ multiplex PCR was the method, and the copy in TCRdb shows in-frame clones only, minus some. The profile shows 120,000 to 150,000 clones, around two thirds of them singletons. This TCR came from a woman between 18 and 30 years old in good health and CMV-seronegative. Specimen: PBMCs. This chain connects TRBV5-1 to TRBJ2-1, with 8 nucleotides matching TRBD1. Here the CDR3 reads CASSLIGQGYNEQFF. As DNA, the CDR3 is TGCGCCAGCAGCTTGATTGGACAGGGATACAATGAGCAGTTCTTC.